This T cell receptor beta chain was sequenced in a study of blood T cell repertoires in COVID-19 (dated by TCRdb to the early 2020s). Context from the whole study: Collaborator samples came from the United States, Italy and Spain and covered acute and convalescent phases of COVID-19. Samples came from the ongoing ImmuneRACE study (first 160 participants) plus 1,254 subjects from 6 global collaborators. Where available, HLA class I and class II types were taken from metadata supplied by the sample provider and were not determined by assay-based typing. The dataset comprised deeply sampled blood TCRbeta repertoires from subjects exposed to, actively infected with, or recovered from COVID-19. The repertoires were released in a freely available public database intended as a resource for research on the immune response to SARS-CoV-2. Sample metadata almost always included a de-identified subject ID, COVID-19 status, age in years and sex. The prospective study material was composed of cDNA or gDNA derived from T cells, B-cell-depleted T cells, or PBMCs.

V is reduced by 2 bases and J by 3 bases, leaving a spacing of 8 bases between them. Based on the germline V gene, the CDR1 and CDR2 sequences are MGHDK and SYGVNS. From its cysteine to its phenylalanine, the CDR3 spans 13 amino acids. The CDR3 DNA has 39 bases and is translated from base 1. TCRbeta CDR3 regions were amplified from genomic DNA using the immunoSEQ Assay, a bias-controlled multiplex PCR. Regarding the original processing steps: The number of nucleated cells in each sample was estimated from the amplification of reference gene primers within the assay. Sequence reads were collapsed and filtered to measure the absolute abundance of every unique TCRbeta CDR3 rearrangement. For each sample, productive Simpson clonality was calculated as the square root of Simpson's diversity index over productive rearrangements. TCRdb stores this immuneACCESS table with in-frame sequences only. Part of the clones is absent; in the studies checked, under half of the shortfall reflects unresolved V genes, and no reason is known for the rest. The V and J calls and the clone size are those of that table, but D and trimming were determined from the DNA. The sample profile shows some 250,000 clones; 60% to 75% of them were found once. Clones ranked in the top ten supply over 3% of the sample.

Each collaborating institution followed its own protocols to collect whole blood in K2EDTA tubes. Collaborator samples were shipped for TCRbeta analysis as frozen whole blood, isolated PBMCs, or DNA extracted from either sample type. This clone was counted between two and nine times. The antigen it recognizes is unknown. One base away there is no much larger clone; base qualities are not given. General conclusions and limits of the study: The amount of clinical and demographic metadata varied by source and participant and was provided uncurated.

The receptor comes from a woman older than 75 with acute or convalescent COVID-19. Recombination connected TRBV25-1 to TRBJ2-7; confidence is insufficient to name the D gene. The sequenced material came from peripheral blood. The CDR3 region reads CASSEPASYEQYF. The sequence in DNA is TGTGCCAGCAGTGAACCCGCCAGCTACGAGCAGTACTTC.